These 20 T cell receptor beta chains were sequenced from one sample in a study of identical twins. In TCRdb, the 5' RACE reads were re-called with MiXCR into one record per CDR3 protein. The table records just over 500,000 distinct CDR3 sequences, roughly a fifth of them present only once. These data are also associated with another study on T cells expressing NK-cell markers.

The sequencing sample was made of CD4+ T cells sorted from blood. Source of these receptors: a woman aged 18 to 35 in good health.

This clonotype was detected only a few times. The chain joins TRBV6-5 to TRBJ2-7, with D possibly TRBD2 on 6 matching bases. There are 13 residues in the CDR3. Germline assignment: CDR1 MNHEY and CDR2 SVGAGI. With 2 bases removed from V and 4 bases from J, the gap between germline ends came to 9 bases. This CDR3 reads CASSYRRGYEQYF. The CDR3, as DNA: TGTGCCAGCAGTTACCGACGGGGGTACGAGCAGTACTTC.

This clonotype was recorded at least ten times. This chain uses TRBV15 with TRBJ1-2, with TRBD1 matching 9 bases. J gave up 3 bases and V 0 bases, and 2 bases lay outside the gene matches. This CDR3 has 15 amino acids. Germline V gene lookup returns CDR1 LNHNV and CDR2 YYDKDF (reference sequence). The CDR3 sequence is CATSRDRTGDYGYTF. The CDR3 bases are TGTGCCACCAGCAGAGATCGGACAGGGGACTATGGCTACACCTTC.

This clonotype has a handful of counts. The rearrangement joins TRBV6-5 to TRBJ2-3; 8 bases fit TRBD1. Germline assignment: CDR1 MNHEY and CDR2 SVGAGI. V was pared by 3 bases and J by 8 bases, with 7 bases of the junction left unmatched. This CDR3 is 14 amino acids long. The CDR3: CASSYAGGVFTQYF. DNA of the CDR3: TGTGCCAGCAGTTATGCAGGGGGCGTTTTTACGCAGTATTTT.

The gene calls are TRBV20-1 and TRBJ2-1; D ambiguous. This CDR3 spans 13 amino acids. Germline CDR1 is DFQATT and CDR2 is SNEGSKA (reference sequence). V lost 3 bases, J lost 2 bases, and 8 bases lay in between. CDR3 nucleotide sequence: TGCAGTGCTAGGCGACTGACCTACAATGAGCAGTTCTTC. Amino acid sequence: CSARRLTYNEQFF.

This chain links TRBV6-2 or TRBV6-3 with TRBJ2-1; D is unresolved. The CDR3 runs to 13 residues. The germline V gene encodes CDR1 MNHEY and CDR2 SVGEGT. Trimming pared 11 bases from V and 0 bases from J, leaving 11 bases between. This chain's CDR3 is CAGRVSSYNEQFF. The CDR3 bases are TGTGCCGGACGGGTTAGCTCCTACAATGAGCAGTTCTTC.

This clonotype was counted ten times or more. The rearrangement links TRBV7-2 to TRBJ1-5; D unresolved. Trimming took 5 bases from V and 2 from J, leaving 7 bases between them. Germline values: CDR1 SGHTA, CDR2 FQGNSA. The CDR3 consists of 13 residues. CDR3 DNA sequence: TGTGCCAGCAGCCCCGATCGCAATCAGCCCCAGCATTTT. Translating gives CASSPDRNQPQHF.

There are a few counts of this clonotype. The gene calls are TRBV24-1 and TRBJ2-1; D uncertain. The CDR3 runs to 12 residues. Trimming left V 9 bases short and J 4 bases short, with 9 bases between. Germline-derived CDR1 and CDR2 are KGHDR and SFDVKD. DNA of the CDR3: TGTGCCACCCTTACCGCTTACAATGAGCAGTTCTTC. This translates into CATLTAYNEQFF.

This clonotype was picked up many times. This chain joins TRBV10-1 and TRBJ2-3, with D unresolved. The germline CDR1 and CDR2 sequences are WNHNN and SYGVQD (reference sequence). CDR3 size: 13 residues. The germline V and J ends were trimmed by 3 bases and 4 bases, with 8 bases remaining between them. CDR3 protein: CASSEQSPDTQYF. CDR3 DNA sequence: TGCGCCAGCAGTGAACAGTCACCAGATACGCAGTATTTT.

The chain employs TRBV20-1 and TRBJ2-3; the D is unclear. CDR1 is DFQATT, CDR2 SNEGSKA, per germline (reference sequence). The CDR3 contains 12 residues. The ends were cut back, 3 bases at V and 4 bases at J, with 8 bases in the middle. The chain's CDR3 is CSARGSSDTQYF. In nucleotides, the CDR3 is TGCAGTGCTAGGGGTAGTTCAGATACGCAGTATTTT.

The genes are TRBV10-2 and TRBJ2-7; TRBD2 agrees at 11 bases. Germline lookup yields CDR1 WSHSY and CDR2 SAAADI. The CDR3 spans 17 residues. The V and J ends lost 6 bases and 12 bases, in that order; junction bases with no gene match: 22. The CDR3 sequence is CASRPGLAVDGDSLRYF. The CDR3 nucleotides read TGCGCCAGCAGGCCGGGACTAGCGGTTGATGGAGATAGCCTTCGGTACTTC.

This clonotype was found a few times. The chain employs TRBV5-1 and TRBJ2-1; tentatively, D is TRBD1 or TRBD2 (6 bases each). V was clipped by 2 bases and J by 0 bases, with 12 bases between them. In germline, CDR1 is SGHRS, CDR2 YFSETQ. This CDR3 is 16 amino acids long. The CDR3 DNA sequence: TGCGCCAGCAGCTTAGGGGGACTGAGCTCCTACAATGAGCAGTTCTTC. Residues: CASSLGGLSSYNEQFF.

This clonotype was seen a few times. This sequence joins TRBV6-6 and TRBJ2-1, with TRBD2 identical over 12 bases. Germline V gene lookup returns CDR1 MNHNY and CDR2 SVGAGI (reference sequence). This CDR3 spans 16 amino acids. The junction had 10 bases not matched to a gene; V was cut back by 8 bases and J by 5 bases. The CDR3 DNA reads as TGTGCCAGCTCATTCTGGACTAGCGGGGACGACAATGAGCAGTTCTTC. Its translation is CASSFWTSGDDNEQFF.

The chain recombines TRBV10-3 with TRBJ2-3; 9 nucleotides match TRBD2. The CDR3 is 19 amino acids. Germline loops: CDR1 ENHRY, CDR2 SYGVKD. The V gene end was trimmed by 4 bases and the J gene end by 0 bases; junction bases not matched to a gene: 14. The DNA for the CDR3 is TGTGCCATCAGTGGGACTGGGCTAGCGGGGTCCTCTAGCACAGATACGCAGTATTTT. Translated: CAISGTGLAGSSSTDTQYF.

The chain combines TRBV9 with TRBJ1-1; D uncertain. This CDR3 comprises 12 residues. Germline V gene data show CDR1 as SGDLS and CDR2 as YYNGEE. V was trimmed by 0 bases and J by 10 bases, leaving 10 bases between them. Here the CDR3 reads CASSVVEGPAFF. CDR3 DNA sequence: TGTGCCAGCAGCGTAGTGGAGGGCCCAGCTTTCTTT.

This clonotype has only a few counts. The V call is TRBV5-1, the J call TRBJ2-7; 9 nucleotides agree with TRBD2. In germline, CDR1 is SGHRS, CDR2 YFSETQ. The CDR3 contains 14 residues. V lost 0 bases and J lost 6; bases outside the gene matches: 4. CDR3 in amino acids: CASSLGWTSAEQYF. Written as DNA, the CDR3 is TGCGCCAGCAGCTTGGGTTGGACTAGCGCCGAGCAGTACTTC.

This clonotype has a handful of counts. This chain connects TRBV5-1 to TRBJ2-2; D unclear. The germline gives CDR1 SGHRS, CDR2 YFSETQ. The CDR3 is 15 amino acids. V was shortened by 0 bases and J by 0 bases, with 6 bases between the two germline ends. Here the CDR3 reads CASSLEGTNTGELFF. The CDR3 bases are TGCGCCAGCAGCTTGGAAGGAACGAACACCGGGGAGCTGTTTTTT.

This clonotype was counted a few times. The chain employs TRBV20-1 and TRBJ1-1; D might be TRBD1 (6 bases). From germline, CDR1 is DFQATT and CDR2 SNEGSKA (reference sequence). CDR3 length: 12 amino acids. V lost 3 bases and J lost 7, with 12 bases in between. CDR3 nucleotides: TGCAGTGCTAGCGTGAGGGGGGTTGAAGCTTTCTTT. Protein product: CSASVRGVEAFF.

The chain combines TRBV29-1 with TRBJ1-1; 9 nucleotides line up with TRBD1. V lost 6 bases and J lost 10; bases outside the gene matches: 9. The CDR3 loop spans 12 amino acids. Germline-derived CDR1 and CDR2 are SQVTM and ANQGSEA. The CDR3 region has the DNA TGCAGCGTCGCCGGGACAGGGTCACTAGCTTTCTTT. Encoded protein: CSVAGTGSLAFF.

This chain uses TRBV10-2 with TRBJ2-7, with a possible D match to TRBD2 (6 bases). V was clipped by 7 bases and J by 6 bases, with 13 bases between them. The CDR3 has 12 residues. Germline V gives CDR1 WSHSY, CDR2 SAAADI. As DNA, the CDR3 is TGCGCCAGCACCCCCTGGGGAGGCGAGCAGTACTTC. This encodes CASTPWGGEQYF.

The chain carries TRBV5-1 and TRBJ2-2; D remains ambiguous. V was trimmed by 1 base and J by 7 bases, leaving 11 bases between them. Germline V gives CDR1 SGHRS, CDR2 YFSETQ. CDR3 length: 14 residues. CDR3 loop: CASSLFQIGGELFF. As DNA, the CDR3 is TGCGCCAGCAGCTTGTTCCAGATCGGCGGGGAGCTGTTTTTT.